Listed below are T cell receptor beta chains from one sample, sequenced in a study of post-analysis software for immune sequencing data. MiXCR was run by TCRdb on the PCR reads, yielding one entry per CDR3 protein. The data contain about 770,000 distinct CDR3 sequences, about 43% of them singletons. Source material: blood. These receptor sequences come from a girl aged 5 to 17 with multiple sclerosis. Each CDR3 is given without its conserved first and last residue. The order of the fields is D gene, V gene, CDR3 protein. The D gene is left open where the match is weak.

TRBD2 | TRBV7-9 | ASSLGTSGMYTEQF
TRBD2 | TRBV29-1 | SVEGDYKNIQY
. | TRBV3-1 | ASSQGGARDTEAF
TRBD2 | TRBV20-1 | SAGTSYGNEQF
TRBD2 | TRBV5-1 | ASSLGASGRLQETQY
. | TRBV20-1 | SASPQAGLVYGEQY
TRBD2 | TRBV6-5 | ASSYRHSGLADTTDTQY
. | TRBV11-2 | ASSPVPGSYEQY
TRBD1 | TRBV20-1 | STQERTGLFYEQY
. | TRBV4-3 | ASSQVPVNNEQF
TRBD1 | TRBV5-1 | ASSLAGTGGEQY
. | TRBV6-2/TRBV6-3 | ASSYGGVETQY
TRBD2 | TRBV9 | ASSVAPGLAGGSNEQF
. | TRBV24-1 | ATGVYNEQF
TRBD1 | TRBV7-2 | ASTLIRGPVETQY
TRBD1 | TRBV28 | ASSPGQGMIRNEQF
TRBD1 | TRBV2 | ASSFPLQGAKETQY
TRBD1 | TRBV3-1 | ASSQTPRGKTQY
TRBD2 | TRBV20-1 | SARGPGTSGYNEQF
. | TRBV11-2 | ASSLGASKIDTQY
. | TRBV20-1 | SVTGGYNQPQH
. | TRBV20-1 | SASQIVGRGTEAF
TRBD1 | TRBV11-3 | ASSSVQGPNTEAF
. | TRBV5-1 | ASTGEENTEAF
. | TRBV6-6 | ASSRIRNYEQY
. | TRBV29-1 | SVAQGSGYT
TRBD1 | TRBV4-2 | ASSPEGGVLNYGYT
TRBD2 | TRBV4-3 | ASSQESPGGGETQY
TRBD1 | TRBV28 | ASSLSQGTDTQY
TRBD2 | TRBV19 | ASSMVRGGEGLAGYEQY
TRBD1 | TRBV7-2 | ASSGTGGNQPQH
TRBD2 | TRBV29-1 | SVGTSGRFNEQF
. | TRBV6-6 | ASSYAGSGTYEQY
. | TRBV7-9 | ASSFYSSSDIQETQY
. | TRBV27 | ASSLSPGSYGYT
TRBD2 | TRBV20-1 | SARDWREGGTEQY
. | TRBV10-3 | AISGRDEQY
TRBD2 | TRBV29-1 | SAGGGYEQY
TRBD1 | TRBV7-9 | ASSFTGGQQETQY
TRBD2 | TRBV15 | ATSRVGTSLNEQF
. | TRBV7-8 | ASSFGRGETQY
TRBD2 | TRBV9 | ASSVATSGQQY
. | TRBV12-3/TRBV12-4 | ASSSIHRVDYNEQF
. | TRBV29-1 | SATPGTDTQY
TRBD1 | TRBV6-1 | ASDRTGDQPQH
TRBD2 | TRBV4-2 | ASSQASGDLYNEQF
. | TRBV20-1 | SARDHWGNEQF
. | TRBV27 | ASHVAGGTGVYEQY
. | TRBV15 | ATSPAGYEQY
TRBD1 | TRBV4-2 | ASSLTQGEETQY
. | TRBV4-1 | ASSQGLGTINAQY
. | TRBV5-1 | ASSLQGQLNQPQH
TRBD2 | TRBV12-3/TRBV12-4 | ASSAIPGLVNEQY
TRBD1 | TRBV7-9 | ASSSAGTGGSDEQY
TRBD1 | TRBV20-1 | SALTWDSYEQY
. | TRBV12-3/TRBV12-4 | ASSWTAGEQY
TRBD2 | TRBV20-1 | SVRRESAGNTGELF